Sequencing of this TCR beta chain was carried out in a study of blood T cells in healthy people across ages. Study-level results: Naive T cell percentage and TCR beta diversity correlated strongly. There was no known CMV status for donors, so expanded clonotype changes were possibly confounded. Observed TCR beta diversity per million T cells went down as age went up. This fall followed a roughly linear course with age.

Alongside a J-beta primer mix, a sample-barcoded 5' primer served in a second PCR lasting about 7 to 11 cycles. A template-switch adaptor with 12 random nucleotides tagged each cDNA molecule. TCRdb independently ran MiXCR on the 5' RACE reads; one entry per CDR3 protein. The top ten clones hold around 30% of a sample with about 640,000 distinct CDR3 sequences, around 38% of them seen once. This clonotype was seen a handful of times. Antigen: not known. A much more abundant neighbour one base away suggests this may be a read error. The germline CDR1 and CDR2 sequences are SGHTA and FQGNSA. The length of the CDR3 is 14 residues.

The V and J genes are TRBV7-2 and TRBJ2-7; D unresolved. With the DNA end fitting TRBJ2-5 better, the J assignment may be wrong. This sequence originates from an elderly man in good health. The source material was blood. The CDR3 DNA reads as TGTGCCGGCAGCTCGACATTCTCAGGAGAGACCCAGTACTTC. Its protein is CAGSSTFSGETQYF.